A selection of T cell receptor beta chains follows, all from one sample in a study of human T cells and chemical hapten exposure. TCRdb redid the calling of the RACE reads with MiXCR, one entry per CDR3 protein. Of around 45,000 distinct CDR3 sequences listed, 4.4% are singletons. Sequencing input: whole blood. All receptors derive from a human donor in good health. Some clones in this sample may be carry-over from other donors' samples. Both conserved end residues are part of each CDR3. The D gene is left open where the match is weak. Some rows mark clone size as missing; the rest say once, few, many or name a class of expanded clone.

cdr3_nt: TGTGCCAGCAGCTTCAACAGGGCGCCGGGGACTGAAGCTTTCTTT
cdr3_aa: CASSFNRAPGTEAFF
clone_size: -
j_call: TRBJ1-1
d_call: -
v_call: TRBV13

cdr3_nt: TGTGCCAGCAGCTTAAAGTTCCCCCGGGCCGAAGCTTTCTTT
cdr3_aa: CASSLKFPRAEAFF
clone_size: -
j_call: TRBJ1-1
d_call: -
v_call: TRBV7-9

cdr3_nt: TGTGCCAGCAGCTTAAAAGCGGGAGGGACAGATACGCAGTATTTT
cdr3_aa: CASSLKAGGTDTQYF
clone_size: -
j_call: TRBJ2-3
d_call: TRBD2
v_call: TRBV5-4

cdr3_nt: TGTGCCAGCAGTTTTTGGGGGGGGCAAGAGACCCAGTACTTC
cdr3_aa: CASSFWGGQETQYF
clone_size: many
j_call: TRBJ2-5
d_call: TRBD2
v_call: TRBV28

cdr3_nt: TGTGCCAGCAGTGAAAGTCCGGGAACCTACAATGAGCAGTTCTTC
cdr3_aa: CASSESPGTYNEQFF
clone_size: -
j_call: TRBJ2-1
d_call: -
v_call: TRBV6-1

cdr3_nt: TGTGCCAGCAGTTTTTCGGCGGCAGAGGGGAGGGCCTACGAGCAGTACTTC
cdr3_aa: CASSFSAAEGRAYEQYF
clone_size: many
j_call: TRBJ2-7
d_call: TRBD2
v_call: TRBV27

cdr3_nt: TGTGCCAGCAGCCCCGCCGGGGGGGGTTCCTACGAGCAGTACTTC
cdr3_aa: CASSPAGGGSYEQYF
clone_size: few
j_call: TRBJ2-7
d_call: TRBD2
v_call: TRBV12-3/TRBV12-4

cdr3_nt: TGCAGCGTGCGGGGCCTGGGGGATGAGCAGTTCTTC
cdr3_aa: CSVRGLGDEQFF
clone_size: few
j_call: TRBJ2-1
d_call: -
v_call: TRBV29-1

cdr3_nt: TGTGCCAGCAGCCCTGATTTCTACAATGAGCAGTTCTTC
cdr3_aa: CASSPDFYNEQFF
clone_size: -
j_call: TRBJ2-1
d_call: -
v_call: TRBV3-1

cdr3_nt: TGTGCCAGCAGTTTTGGAGGGGACTATGGCTACACCTTC
cdr3_aa: CASSFGGDYGYTF
clone_size: few
j_call: TRBJ1-2
d_call: -
v_call: TRBV12-3/TRBV12-4

cdr3_nt: TGTGCCTGGAGTGGTGTTTACGAGCAGTACTTC
cdr3_aa: CAWSGVYEQYF
clone_size: few
j_call: TRBJ2-7
d_call: -
v_call: TRBV30

cdr3_nt: TGTGCCAGCAGGTCTCATGCGATGAATCAGCCCCAGCATTTT
cdr3_aa: CASRSHAMNQPQHF
clone_size: many
j_call: TRBJ1-5
d_call: -
v_call: TRBV12-3/TRBV12-4

cdr3_nt: TGCGCCAGCAGAGAACGACAGCCCCGCACAGATACGCAGTATTTT
cdr3_aa: CASRERQPRTDTQYF
clone_size: many
j_call: TRBJ2-3
d_call: -
v_call: TRBV5-1

cdr3_nt: TGTGCCAGCAGCCAAACCGGGACAGAGCAGTTCTTC
cdr3_aa: CASSQTGTEQFF
clone_size: -
j_call: TRBJ2-1
d_call: -
v_call: TRBV3-1

cdr3_nt: TGCGCCAGCAGCCGGGGAGGCGAAAACATTCAGTACTTC
cdr3_aa: CASSRGGENIQYF
clone_size: few
j_call: TRBJ2-4
d_call: -
v_call: TRBV5-1